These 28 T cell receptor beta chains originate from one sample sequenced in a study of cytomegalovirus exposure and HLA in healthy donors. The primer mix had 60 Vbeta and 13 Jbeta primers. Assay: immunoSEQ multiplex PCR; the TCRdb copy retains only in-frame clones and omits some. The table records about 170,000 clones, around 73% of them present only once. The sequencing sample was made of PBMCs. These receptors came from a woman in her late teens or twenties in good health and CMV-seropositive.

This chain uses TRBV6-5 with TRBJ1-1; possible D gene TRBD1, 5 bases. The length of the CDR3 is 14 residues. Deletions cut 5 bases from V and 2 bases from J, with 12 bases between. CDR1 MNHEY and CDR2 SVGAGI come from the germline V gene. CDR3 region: CASSQTESNTEAFF. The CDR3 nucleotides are TGTGCCAGCAGTCAGACAGAATCTAACACTGAAGCTTTCTTT.

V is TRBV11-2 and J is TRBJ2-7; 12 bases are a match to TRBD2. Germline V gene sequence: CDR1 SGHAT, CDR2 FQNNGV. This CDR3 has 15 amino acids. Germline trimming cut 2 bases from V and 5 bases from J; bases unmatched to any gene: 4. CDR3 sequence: CASSLRLAGVHEQYF. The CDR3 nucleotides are TGTGCCAGCAGCTTAAGACTAGCGGGGGTCCACGAGCAGTACTTC.

CDR3 bases: TGCACCAGCAGCCGCAATATGACTACCCGCGACGAGCAGTACTTC. The encoded protein is CTSSRNMTTRDEQYF. The V and J genes are TRBV1 and TRBJ2-7; TRBD2 is taken as the D call from the table, unchecked against the DNA. TRBV1 is assigned pseudogene status. This CDR3 region has 15 residues.

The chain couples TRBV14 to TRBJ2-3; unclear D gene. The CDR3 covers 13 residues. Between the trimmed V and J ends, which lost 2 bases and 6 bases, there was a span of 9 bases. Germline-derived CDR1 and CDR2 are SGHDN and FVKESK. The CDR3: CASSQPPGDTQYF. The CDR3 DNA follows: TGTGCCAGCAGCCAACCGCCCGGGGATACGCAGTATTTT.

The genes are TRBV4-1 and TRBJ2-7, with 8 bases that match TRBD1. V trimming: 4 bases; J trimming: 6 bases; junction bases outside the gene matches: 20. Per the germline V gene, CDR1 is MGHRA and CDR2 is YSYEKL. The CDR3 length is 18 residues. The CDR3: CASSRRPTSEDRVSEQYF. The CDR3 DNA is TGCGCCAGCAGCCGCCGACCCACTTCGGAGGACAGGGTCAGCGAGCAGTACTTC.

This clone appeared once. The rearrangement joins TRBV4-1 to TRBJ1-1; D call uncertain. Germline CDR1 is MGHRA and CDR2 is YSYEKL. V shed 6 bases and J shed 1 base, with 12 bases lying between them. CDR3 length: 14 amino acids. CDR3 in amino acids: CASSFGQSNTEAFF. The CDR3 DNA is TGCGCCAGCAGTTTTGGGCAGTCGAACACTGAAGCTTTCTTT.

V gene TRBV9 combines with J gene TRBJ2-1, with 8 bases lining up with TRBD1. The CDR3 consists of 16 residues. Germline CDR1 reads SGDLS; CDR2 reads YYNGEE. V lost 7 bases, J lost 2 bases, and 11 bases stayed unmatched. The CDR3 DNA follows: TGTGCCAGCGTTAAAGGACAGGGTACGACCTACAATGAGCAGTTCTTC. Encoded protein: CASVKGQGTTYNEQFF.

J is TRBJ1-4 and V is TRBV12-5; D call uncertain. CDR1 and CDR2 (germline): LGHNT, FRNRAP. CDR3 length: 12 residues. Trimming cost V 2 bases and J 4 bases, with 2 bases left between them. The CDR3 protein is CASGLHNEKLFF. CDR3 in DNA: TGTGCTAGTGGTTTGCATAATGAAAAACTGTTTTTT.

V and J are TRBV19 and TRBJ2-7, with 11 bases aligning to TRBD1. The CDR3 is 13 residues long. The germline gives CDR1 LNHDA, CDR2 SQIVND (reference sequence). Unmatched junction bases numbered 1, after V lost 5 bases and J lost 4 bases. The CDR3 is CASSGDRGYEQYF. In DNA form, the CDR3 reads TGTGCCAGTAGTGGGGACAGGGGGTACGAGCAGTACTTC.

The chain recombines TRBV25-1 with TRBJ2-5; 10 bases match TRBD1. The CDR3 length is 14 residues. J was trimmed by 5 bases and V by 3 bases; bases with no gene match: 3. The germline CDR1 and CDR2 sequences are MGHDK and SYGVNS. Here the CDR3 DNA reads TGTGCCAGCAGTGATGACAGGGGGCGGGAGACCCAGTACTTC. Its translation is CASSDDRGRETQYF.

The chain's CDR3 is CASRVTGSPYNEQFF. CDR3 DNA: TGTGCCAGCAGGGTGACAGGGTCCCCCTACAATGAGCAGTTCTTC. The chain carries TRBV7-8 and TRBJ2-1, with 7 bases that match TRBD1. Trimming removed 6 bases from V and 2 bases from J; junction bases left unmatched: 7. CDR3 length: 15 amino acids. Germline V gives CDR1 SGHVS, CDR2 FQNEAQ.

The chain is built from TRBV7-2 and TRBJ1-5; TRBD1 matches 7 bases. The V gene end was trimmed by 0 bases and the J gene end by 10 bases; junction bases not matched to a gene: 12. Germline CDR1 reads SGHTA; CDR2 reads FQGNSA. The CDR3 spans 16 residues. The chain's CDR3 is CASSLAIDRVGEPQHF. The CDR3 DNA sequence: TGTGCCAGCAGCTTAGCTATAGACAGGGTAGGGGAACCCCAGCATTTT. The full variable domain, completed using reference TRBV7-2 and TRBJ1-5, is GAGVSQSPSNKVTEKGKDVELRCDPISGHTALYWYRQSLGQGLEFLIYFQGNSAPDKSGLPSDRFSAERTGGSVSTLTIQRTQQEDSAVYLCASSLAIDRVGEPQHFGDGTRLSIL.

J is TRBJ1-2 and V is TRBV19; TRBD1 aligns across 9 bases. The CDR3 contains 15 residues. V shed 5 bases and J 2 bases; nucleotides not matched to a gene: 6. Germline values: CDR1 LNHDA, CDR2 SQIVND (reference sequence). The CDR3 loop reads CASSSFDRGNYGYTF. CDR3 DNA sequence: TGTGCCAGTAGTTCTTTTGACAGGGGGAACTATGGCTACACCTTC.

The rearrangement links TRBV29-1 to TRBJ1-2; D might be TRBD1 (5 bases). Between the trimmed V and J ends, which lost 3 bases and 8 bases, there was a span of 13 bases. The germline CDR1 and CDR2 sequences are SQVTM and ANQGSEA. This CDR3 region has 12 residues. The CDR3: CSVDEPGNGYTF. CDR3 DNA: TGCAGCGTTGATGAGCCAGGGAACGGCTACACCTTC. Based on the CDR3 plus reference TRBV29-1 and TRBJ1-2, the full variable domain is SAVISQKPSRDICQRGTSLTIQCQVDSQVTMMFWYRQQPGQSLTLIATANQGSEATYESGFVIDKFPISRPNLTFSTLTVSNMSPEDSSIYLCSVDEPGNGYTFGSGTRLTVV.

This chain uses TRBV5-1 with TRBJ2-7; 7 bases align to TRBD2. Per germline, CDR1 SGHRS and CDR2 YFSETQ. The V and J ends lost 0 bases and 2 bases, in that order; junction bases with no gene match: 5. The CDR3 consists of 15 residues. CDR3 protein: CASSLAGGKTYEQYF. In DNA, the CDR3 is TGCGCCAGCAGCTTGGCCGGGGGGAAAACCTACGAGCAGTACTTC.

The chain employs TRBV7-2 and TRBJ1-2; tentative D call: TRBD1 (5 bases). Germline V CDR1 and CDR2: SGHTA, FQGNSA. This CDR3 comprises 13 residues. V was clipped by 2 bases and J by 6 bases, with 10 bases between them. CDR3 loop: CASSLIGADGYTF. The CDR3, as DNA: TGTGCCAGCAGCTTAATTGGGGCCGATGGCTACACCTTC.

The CDR3 nucleotides are TGTGCCAGTAGTATTGAGCGGAGCCTAGCTTACAACACCGGGGAGCTGTTTTTT. It yields the protein CASSIERSLAYNTGELFF. This chain joins TRBV19 and TRBJ2-2; maybe TRBD2 (5 bases). There are 18 residues in the CDR3. CDR1 and CDR2 from the germline V gene are LNHDA and SQIVND (reference sequence). The V gene lost 3 bases and the J gene lost 2 bases, with 19 bases spanning the gap.

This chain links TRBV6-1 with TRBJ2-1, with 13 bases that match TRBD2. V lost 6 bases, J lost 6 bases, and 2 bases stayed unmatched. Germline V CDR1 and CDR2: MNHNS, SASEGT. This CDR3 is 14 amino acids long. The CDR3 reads CASRLAGGGNEQFF. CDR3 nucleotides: TGTGCCAGCAGACTAGCGGGGGGGGGCAATGAGCAGTTCTTC.

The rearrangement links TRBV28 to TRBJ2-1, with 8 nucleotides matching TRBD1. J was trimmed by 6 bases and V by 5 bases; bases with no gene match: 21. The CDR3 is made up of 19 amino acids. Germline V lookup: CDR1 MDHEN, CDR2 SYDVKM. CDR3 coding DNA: TGTGCCAGCAGTCCCCTCCGGGACAGGTACTATGGCAAGGTCAATGAGCAGTTCTTC. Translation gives CASSPLRDRYYGKVNEQFF. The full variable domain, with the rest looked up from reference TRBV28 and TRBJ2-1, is DVKVTQSSRYLVKRTGEKVFLECVQDMDHENMFWYRQDPGLGLRLIYFSYDVKMKEKGDIPEGYSVSREKKERFSLILESASTNQTSMYLCASSPLRDRYYGKVNEQFFGPGTRLTVL.

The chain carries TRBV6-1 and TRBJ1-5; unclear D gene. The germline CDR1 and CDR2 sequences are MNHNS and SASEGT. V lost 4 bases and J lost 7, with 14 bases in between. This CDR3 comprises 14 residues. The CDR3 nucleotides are TGTGCCAGCAGTGCGAGGGCTGGGAGCCAGCCCCAGCATTTT. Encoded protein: CASSARAGSQPQHF.

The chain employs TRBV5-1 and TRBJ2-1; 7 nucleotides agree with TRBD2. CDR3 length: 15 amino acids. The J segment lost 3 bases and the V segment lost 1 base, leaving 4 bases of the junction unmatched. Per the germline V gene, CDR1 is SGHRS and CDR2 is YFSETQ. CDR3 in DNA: TGCGCCAGCAGCTTGACCGGGGGGATCTACAATGAGCAGTTCTTC. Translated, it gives CASSLTGGIYNEQFF.

CDR3 coding DNA: TGTGCCAGCAGTTATTATCCTAGCGGATTCTCCAATGAGCAGTTCTTC. This sequence encodes CASSYYPSGFSNEQFF. The chain links TRBV6-5 to TRBJ2-1, with 7 bases matching TRBD2. V gave up 3 bases and J gave up 6 bases; unmatched junction bases: 11. Germline lookup yields CDR1 MNHEY and CDR2 SVGAGI. The CDR3 is 16 amino acids.

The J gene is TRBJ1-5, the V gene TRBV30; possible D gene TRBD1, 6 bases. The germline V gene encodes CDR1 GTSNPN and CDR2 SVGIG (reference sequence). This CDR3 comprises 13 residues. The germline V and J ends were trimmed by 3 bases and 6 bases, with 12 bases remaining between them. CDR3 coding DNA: TGTGCCTGGAGCCCGGGACACAGTCAGCCCCAGCATTTT. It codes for CAWSPGHSQPQHF.

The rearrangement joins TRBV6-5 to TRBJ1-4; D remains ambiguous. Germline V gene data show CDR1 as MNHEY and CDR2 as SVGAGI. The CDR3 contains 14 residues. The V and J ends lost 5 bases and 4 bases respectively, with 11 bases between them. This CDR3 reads CASSREKHNEKLFF. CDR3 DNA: TGTGCCAGCAGTCGGGAAAAGCATAATGAAAAACTGTTTTTT.

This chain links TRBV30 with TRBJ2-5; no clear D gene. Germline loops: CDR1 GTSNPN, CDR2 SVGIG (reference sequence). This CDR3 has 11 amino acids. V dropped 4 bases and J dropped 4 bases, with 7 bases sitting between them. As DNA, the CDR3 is TGTGCCTGGATGTCCAGAGAGACCCAGTACTTC. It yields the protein CAWMSRETQYF.

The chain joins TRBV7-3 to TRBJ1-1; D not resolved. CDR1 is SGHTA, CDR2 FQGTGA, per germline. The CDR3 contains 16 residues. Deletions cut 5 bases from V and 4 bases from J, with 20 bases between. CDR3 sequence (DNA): TGTGCCAGCAGCCAACACACCCCTCTTGTTGGCACTGAAGCTTTCTTT. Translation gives CASSQHTPLVGTEAFF.

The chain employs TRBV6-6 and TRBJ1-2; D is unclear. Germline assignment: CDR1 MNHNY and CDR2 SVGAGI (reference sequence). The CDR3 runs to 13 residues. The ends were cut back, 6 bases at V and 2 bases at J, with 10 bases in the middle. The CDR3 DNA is TGTGCCAGCAGCCACGACAAGAACTATGGCTACACCTTC. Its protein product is CASSHDKNYGYTF.

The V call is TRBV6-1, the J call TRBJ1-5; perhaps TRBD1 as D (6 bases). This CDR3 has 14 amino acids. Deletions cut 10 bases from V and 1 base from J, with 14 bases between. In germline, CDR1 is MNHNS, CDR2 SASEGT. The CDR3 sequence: CATQGGWSNQPQHF. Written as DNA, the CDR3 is TGTGCCACACAGGGTGGGTGGAGCAATCAGCCCCAGCATTTT.